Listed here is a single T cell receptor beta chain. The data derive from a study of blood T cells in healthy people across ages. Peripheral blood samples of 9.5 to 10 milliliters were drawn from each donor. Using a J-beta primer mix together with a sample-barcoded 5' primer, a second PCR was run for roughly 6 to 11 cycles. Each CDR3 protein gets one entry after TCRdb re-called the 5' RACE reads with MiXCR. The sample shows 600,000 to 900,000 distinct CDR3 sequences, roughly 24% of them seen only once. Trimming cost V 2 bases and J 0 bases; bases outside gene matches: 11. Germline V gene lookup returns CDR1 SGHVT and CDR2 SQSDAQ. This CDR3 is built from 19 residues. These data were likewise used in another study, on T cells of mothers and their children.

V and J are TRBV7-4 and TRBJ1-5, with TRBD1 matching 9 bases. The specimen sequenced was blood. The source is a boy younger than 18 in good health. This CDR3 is CASSLKRTGDCYSNQPQHF. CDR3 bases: TGTGCCAGCAGCTTAAAAAGGACAGGGGATTGCTATAGCAATCAGCCCCAGCATTTT. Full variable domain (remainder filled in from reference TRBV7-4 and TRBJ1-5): GAGVSQSPRYKVAKRGRDVALRCDSISGHVTLYWYRQTLGQGSEVLTYSQSDAQRDKSGRPSGRFSAERPERSVSTLKIQRTEQGDSAVYLCASSLKRTGDCYSNQPQHFGDGTRLSIL.